This T cell receptor beta chain was found in a study of human T cells and chemical hapten exposure. The study's findings and limits: Compared with pre-sensitization or healthy control sets, expanded TCRs clustered more.

Under the authors' procedure: Individual samples carried between about 23,224 and 700,000 TCRs, with approximately 100,000 as the median. A single record per CDR3 protein comes from TCRdb applying MiXCR to the RACE reads. These V and J calls originate from TCRdb's pipeline instead of the authors' own analysis. The data show 330,000 or so distinct CDR3 sequences, about 6.9% seen once. This clonotype was detected only a few times. What it recognizes is unknown. The CDR3 is 12 residues long. Germline assignment: CDR1 LGHDT and CDR2 YNNKEL (reference sequence). V gave up 0 bases and J gave up 13 bases, with 12 bases separating them. Noted time point: patch test 2, 6 weeks after DPC sensitization. Treatment reported: therapeutic diphenylcyclopropenone sensitization with weekly scalp DPC.

This chain joins TRBV3-1 and TRBJ2-5, with D unclear. The source was whole blood, collected in connection with sensitization to the hapten diphenylcyclopropenone (DPC). The sequence was collected from a woman under 30 with alopecia areata. Some clones in this sample may be carry-over from other donors' samples. CDR3 sequence: CASSQDQGPGYF. The DNA of the CDR3 is TGTGCCAGCAGCCAAGATCAAGGTCCGGGGTACTTC.